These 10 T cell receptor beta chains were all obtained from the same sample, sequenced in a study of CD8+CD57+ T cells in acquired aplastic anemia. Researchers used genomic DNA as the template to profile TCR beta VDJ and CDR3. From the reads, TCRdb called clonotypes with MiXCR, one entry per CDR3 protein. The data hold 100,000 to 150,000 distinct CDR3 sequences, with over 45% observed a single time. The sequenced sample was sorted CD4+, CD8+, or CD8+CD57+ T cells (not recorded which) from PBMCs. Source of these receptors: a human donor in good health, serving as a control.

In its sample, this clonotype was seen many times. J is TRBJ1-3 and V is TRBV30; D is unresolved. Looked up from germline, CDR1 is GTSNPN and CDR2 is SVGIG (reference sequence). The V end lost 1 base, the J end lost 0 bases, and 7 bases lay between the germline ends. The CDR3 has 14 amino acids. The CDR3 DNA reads TGTGCCTGGAGTGAGATTAACTCTGGAAACACCATATATTTT. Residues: CAWSEINSGNTIYF.

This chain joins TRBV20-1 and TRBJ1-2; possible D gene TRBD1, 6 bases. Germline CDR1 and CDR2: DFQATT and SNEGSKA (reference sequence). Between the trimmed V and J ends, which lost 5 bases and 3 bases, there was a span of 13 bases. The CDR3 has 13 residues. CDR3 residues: CSALQGLDYGYTF. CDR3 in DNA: TGCAGTGCTTTACAGGGTTTAGACTATGGCTACACCTTC.

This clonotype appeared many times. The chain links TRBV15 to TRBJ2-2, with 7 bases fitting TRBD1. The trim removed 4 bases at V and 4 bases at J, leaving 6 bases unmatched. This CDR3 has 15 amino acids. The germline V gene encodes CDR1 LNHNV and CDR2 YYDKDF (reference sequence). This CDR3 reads CATSIRDRPTGELFF. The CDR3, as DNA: TGTGCCACCAGCATCCGGGACAGACCCACCGGGGAGCTGTTTTTT.

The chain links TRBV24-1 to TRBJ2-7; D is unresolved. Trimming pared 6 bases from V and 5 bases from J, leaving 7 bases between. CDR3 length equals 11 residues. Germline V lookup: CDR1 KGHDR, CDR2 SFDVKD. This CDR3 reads CATSYLDEQYF. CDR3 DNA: TGTGCCACCAGTTATCTAGACGAGCAGTACTTC.

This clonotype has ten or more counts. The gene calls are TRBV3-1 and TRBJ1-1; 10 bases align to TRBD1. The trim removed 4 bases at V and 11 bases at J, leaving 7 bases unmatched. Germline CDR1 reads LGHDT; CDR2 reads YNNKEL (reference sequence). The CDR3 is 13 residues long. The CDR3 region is CASSREDRGHAFF. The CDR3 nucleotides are TGTGCCAGCAGCCGGGAAGACAGGGGGCATGCTTTCTTT.

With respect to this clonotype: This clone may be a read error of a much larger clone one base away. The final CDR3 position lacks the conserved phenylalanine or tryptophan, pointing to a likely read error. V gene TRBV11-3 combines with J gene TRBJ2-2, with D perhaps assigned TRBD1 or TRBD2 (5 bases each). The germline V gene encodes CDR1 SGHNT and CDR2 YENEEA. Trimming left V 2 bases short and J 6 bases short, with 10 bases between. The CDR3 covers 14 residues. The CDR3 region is CASSLPGTPGELFL. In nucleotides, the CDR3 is TGTGCCAGCAGCTTACCAGGGACGCCCGGGGAGCTGTTTCTT.

The CDR3 loop is CASSLTGLNEQFF. For the CDR3, the DNA is TGCGCCAGCAGCTTGACGGGCCTCAATGAGCAGTTCTTC. This rearrangement joins TRBV5-1 to TRBJ2-1; D is uncertain. CDR1 is SGHRS, CDR2 YFSETQ, per germline. The V end lost 1 base, the J end lost 6 bases, and 8 bases lay between the germline ends. The length of the CDR3 is 13 residues.

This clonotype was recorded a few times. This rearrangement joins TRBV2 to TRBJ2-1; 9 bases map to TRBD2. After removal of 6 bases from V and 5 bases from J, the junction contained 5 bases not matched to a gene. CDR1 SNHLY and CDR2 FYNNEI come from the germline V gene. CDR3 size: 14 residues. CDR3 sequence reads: CASRRGGPNNEQFF. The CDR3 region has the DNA TGTGCCAGCAGGCGGGGGGGTCCGAACAATGAGCAGTTCTTC.

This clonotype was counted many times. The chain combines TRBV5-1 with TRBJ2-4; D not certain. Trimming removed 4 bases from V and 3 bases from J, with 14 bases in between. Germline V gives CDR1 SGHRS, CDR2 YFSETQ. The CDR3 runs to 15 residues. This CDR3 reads CASSPGGWGKNIQYF. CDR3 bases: TGCGCCAGCAGCCCCGGCGGTTGGGGCAAAAACATTCAGTACTTC.

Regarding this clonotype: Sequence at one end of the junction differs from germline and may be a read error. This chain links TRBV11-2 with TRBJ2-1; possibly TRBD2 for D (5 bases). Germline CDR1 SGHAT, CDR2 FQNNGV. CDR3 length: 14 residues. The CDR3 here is CASSPRYLGNEPFF. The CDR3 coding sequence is TGCGCCAGCAGCCCACGGTACCTCGGGAATGAGCCGTTCTTC.